Sequencing of this TCR beta chain was carried out in a study of blood T cell repertoires in COVID-19. The overall study: Collection of acute and convalescent COVID-19 samples took place in the United States, Italy and Spain. The analysed material was cDNA or gDNA that came from T cells, B-cell-depleted T cells, or PBMCs.

The Seattle patients, enrolled during active infection, were followed longitudinally. CDR1 is SQVTM, CDR2 ANQGSEA, per germline. This CDR3 contains 12 residues. The J segment lost 2 bases and the V segment lost 7 bases, leaving 5 bases of the junction unmatched. In the source study's methods: By means of reference gene primer amplification, nucleated cell counts were estimated. Assay used: immunoSEQ multiplex PCR; TCRdb lists only in-frame clones, some missing. That table gives V, J and clone size, and the DNA gave D and trimming. This table holds about 200,000 clones, about 93% found once. The receptor's source is a man aged 25 to 40 with COVID-19, enrolled during active disease. Material for sequencing was peripheral blood. The V call is TRBV29-1, the J call TRBJ2-7, with TRBD1 matching over 7 bases. The CDR3 DNA follows: TGCAGCGGCGGACAGGCCCCCTACGAGCAGTACTTC. Protein product: CSGGQAPYEQYF.